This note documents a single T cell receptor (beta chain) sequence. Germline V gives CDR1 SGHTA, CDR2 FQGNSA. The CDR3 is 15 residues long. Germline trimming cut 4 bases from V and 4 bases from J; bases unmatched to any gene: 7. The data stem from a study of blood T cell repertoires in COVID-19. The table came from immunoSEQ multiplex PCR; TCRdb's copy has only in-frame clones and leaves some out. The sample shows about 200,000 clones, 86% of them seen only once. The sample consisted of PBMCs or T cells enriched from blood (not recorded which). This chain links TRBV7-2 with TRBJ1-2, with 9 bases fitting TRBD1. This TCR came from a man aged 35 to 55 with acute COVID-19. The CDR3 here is CASSSPDRGGYGYTF. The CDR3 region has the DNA TGTGCCAGCAGCTCTCCGGACAGGGGCGGCTATGGCTACACCTTC.